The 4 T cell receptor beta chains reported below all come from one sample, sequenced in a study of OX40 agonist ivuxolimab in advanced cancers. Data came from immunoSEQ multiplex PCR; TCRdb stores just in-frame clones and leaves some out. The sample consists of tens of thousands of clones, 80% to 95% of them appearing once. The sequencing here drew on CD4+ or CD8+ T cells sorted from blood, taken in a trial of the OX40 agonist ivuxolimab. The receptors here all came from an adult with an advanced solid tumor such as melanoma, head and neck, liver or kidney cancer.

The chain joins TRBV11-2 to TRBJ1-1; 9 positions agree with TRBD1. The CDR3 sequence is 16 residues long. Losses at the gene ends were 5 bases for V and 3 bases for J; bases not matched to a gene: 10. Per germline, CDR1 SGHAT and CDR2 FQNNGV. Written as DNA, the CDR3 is TGTGCCAGCAGCCGGTCCGGACAGGGGCCGTACACTGAAGCTTTCTTT. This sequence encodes CASSRSGQGPYTEAFF. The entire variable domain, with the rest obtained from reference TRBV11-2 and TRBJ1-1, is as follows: EAGVAQSPRYKIIEKRQSVAFWCNPISGHATLYWYQQILGQGPKLLIQFQNNGVVDDSQLPKDRFSAERLKGVDSTLKIQPAKLEDSAVYLCASSRSGQGPYTEAFFGQGTRLTVV.

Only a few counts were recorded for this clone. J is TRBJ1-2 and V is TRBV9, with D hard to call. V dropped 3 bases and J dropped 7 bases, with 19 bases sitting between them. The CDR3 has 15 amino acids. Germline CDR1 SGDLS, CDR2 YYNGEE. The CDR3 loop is CASSARPTPTGGYTF. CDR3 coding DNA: TGTGCCAGCAGCGCCAGACCTACTCCGACGGGTGGCTACACCTTC.

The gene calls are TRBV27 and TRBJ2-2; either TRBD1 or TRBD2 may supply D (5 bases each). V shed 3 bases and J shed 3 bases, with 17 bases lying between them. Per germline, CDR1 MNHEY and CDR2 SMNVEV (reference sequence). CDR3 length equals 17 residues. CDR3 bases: TGTGCCAGCAGTTTTGGGGGTCTGAACACCTACACCGGGGAGCTGTTTTTT. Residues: CASSFGGLNTYTGELFF.

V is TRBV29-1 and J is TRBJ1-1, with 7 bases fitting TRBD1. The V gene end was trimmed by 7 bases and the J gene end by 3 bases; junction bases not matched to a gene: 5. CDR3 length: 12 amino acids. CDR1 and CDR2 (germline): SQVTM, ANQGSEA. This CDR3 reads CSAGQPYTEAFF. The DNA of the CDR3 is TGCAGCGCGGGACAGCCGTACACTGAAGCTTTCTTT.